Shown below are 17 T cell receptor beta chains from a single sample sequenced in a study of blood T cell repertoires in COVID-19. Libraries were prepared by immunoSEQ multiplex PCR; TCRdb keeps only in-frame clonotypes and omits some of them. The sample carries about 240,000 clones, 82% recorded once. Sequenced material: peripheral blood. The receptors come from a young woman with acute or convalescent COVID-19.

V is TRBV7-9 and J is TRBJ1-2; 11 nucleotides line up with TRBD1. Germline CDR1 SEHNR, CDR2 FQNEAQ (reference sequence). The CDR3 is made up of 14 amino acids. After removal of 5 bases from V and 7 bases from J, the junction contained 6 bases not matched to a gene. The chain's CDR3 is CASSHGQGAGGYTF. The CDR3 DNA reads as TGTGCCAGCAGCCACGGACAGGGGGCTGGTGGCTACACCTTC.

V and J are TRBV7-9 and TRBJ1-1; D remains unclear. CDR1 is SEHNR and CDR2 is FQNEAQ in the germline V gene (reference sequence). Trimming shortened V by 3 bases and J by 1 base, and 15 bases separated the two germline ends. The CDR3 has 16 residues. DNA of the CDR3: TGTGCCAGCAGCTTCCACCGACGAACAGAGAACACTGAAGCTTTCTTT. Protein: CASSFHRRTENTEAFF.

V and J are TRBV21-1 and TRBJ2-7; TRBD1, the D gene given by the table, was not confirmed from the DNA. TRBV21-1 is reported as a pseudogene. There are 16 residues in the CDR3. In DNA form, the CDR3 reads TGTGCCAGCAGCTGTGTTCTCTGGACACGAGCCTACGAGCAGTACTTC. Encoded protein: CASSCVLWTRAYEQYF.

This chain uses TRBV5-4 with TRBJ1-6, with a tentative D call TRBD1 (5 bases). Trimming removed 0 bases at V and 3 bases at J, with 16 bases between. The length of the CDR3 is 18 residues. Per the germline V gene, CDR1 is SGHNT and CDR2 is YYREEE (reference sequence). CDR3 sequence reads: CASSLVYSTDLYNSPLHF. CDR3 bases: TGTGCCAGCAGCTTGGTATATTCGACAGATCTCTATAATTCACCCCTCCACTTT.

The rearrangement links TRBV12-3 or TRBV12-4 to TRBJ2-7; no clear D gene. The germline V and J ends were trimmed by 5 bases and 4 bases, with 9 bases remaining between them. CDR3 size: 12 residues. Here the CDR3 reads CASSPTWYEQYF. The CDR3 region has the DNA TGTGCCAGCAGTCCGACTTGGTACGAGCAGTACTTC.

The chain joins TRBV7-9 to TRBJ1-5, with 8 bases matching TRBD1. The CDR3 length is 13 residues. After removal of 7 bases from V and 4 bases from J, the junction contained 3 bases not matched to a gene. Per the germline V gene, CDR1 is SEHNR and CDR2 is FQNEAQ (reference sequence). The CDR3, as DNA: TGTGCCAGCACCGGACAGGGTAATCAGCCCCAGCATTTT. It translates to CASTGQGNQPQHF. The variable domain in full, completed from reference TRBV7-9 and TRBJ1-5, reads DTGVSQNPRHKITKRGQNVTFRCDPISEHNRLYWYRQTLGQGPEFLTYFQNEAQLEKSRLLSDRFSAERPKGSFSTLEIQRTEQGDSAMYLCASTGQGNQPQHFGDGTRLSIL.

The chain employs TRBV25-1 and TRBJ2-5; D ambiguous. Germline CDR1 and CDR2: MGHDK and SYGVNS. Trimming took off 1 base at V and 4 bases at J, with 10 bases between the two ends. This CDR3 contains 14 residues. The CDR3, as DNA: TGTGCCAGCAGTGAATGGGCCTTTGGAGAGACCCAGTACTTC. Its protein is CASSEWAFGETQYF. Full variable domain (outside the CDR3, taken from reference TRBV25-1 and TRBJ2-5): EADIYQTPRYLVIGTGKKITLECSQTMGHDKMYWYQQDPGMELHLIHYSYGVNSTEKGDLSSESTVSRIRTEHFPLTLESARPSHTSQYLCASSEWAFGETQYFGPGTRLLVL.

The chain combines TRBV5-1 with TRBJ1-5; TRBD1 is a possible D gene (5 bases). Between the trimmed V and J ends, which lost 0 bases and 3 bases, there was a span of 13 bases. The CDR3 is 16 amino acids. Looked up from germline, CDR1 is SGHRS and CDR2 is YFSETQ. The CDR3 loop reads CASSLGGGYNNQPQHF. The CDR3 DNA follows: TGCGCCAGCAGCTTGGGTGGGGGGTATAACAATCAGCCCCAGCATTTT. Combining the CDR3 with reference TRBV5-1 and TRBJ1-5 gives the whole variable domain KAGVTQTPRYLIKTRGQQVTLSCSPISGHRSVSWYQQTPGQGLQFLFEYFSETQRNKGNFPGRFSGRQFSNSRSEMNVSTLELGDSALYLCASSLGGGYNNQPQHFGDGTRLSIL.

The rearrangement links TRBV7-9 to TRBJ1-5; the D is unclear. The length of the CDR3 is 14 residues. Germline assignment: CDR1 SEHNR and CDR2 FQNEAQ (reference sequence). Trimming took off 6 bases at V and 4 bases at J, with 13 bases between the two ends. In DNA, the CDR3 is TGTGCCAGCAGTGCGGCGGGGTCAAATCAGCCCCAGCATTTT. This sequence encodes CASSAAGSNQPQHF.

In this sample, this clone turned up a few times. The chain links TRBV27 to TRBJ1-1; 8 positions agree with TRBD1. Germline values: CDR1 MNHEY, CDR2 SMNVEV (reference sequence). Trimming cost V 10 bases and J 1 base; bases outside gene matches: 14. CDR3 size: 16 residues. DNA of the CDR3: TGTGCCACCGTAACTCTGACAGGGGACAGGAACACTGAAGCTTTCTTT. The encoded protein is CATVTLTGDRNTEAFF.

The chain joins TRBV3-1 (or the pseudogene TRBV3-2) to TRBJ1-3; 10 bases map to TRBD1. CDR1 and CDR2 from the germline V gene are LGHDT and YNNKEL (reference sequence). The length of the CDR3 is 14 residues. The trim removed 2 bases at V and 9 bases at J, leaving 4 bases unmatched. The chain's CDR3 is CASSQRDRGITIYF. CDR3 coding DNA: TGTGCCAGCAGCCAAAGGGACAGGGGTATCACCATATATTTT.

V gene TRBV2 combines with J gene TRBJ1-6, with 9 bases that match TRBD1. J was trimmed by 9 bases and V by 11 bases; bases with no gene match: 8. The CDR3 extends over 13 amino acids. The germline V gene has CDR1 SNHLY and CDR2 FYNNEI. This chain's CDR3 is CAARDRVSSPLHF. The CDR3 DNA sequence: TGTGCCGCAAGGGACAGGGTTTCTTCACCCCTCCACTTT.

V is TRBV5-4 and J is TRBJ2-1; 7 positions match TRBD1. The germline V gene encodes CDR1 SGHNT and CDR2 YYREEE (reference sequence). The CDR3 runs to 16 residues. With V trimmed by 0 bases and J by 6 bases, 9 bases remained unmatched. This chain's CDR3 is CASSLEAGGFGNEQFF. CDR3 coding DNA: TGTGCCAGCAGCTTGGAGGCAGGGGGTTTCGGCAATGAGCAGTTCTTC. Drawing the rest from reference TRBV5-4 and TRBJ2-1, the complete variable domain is ETGVTQSPTHLIKTRGQQVTLRCSSQSGHNTVSWYQQALGQGPQFIFQYYREEENGRGNFPPRFSGLQFPNYSSELNVNALELDDSALYLCASSLEAGGFGNEQFFGPGTRLTVL.

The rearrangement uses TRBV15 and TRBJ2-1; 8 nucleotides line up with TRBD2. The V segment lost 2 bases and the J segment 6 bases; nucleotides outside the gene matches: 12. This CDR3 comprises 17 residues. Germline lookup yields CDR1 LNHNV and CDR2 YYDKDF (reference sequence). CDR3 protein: CATSRPKEREFRNEQFF. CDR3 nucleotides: TGTGCCACCAGCAGACCAAAGGAGCGGGAGTTCCGCAATGAGCAGTTCTTC.

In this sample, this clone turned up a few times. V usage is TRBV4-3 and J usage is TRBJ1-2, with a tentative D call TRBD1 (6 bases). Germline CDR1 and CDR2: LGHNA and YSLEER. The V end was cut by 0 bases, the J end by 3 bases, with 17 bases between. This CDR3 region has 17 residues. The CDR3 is CASSQDLLAGGDYGYTF. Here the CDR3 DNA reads TGCGCCAGCAGCCAAGATTTACTGGCGGGGGGCGACTATGGCTACACCTTC.

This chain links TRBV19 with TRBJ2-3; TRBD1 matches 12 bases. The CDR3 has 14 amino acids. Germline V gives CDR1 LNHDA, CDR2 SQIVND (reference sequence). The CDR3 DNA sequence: TGTGCTTGCCGGGACAGGGGGCGAGCAGATACGCAGTATTTT. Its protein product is CACRDRGRADTQYF.

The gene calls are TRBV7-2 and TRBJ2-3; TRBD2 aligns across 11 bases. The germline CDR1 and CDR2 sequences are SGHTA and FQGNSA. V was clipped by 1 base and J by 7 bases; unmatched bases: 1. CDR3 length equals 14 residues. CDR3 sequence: CASSLGLAGNTQYF. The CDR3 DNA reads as TGTGCCAGCAGCTTAGGACTAGCGGGAAATACGCAGTATTTT.